This T cell receptor beta chain was sequenced in a study of response to subunit inactivated influenza vaccine. Using its own MiXCR run on the RT-PCR reads, TCRdb lists one record per CDR3 protein. The sample includes hundreds of thousands of distinct CDR3 sequences, approximately 11% of them seen just once. CDR3 size: 15 residues. CDR1 is SNHLY, CDR2 FYNNEI, per germline. The V and J ends lost 7 bases and 4 bases, in that order; junction bases with no gene match: 11. This same sample was also taken into another study, of T cells expressing NK-cell markers. That paper states: TCR beta libraries carry UMIs added by 5'RACE template switching. The leading position in the CD3+CD56-NKG2C+ fraction of several donors also went to these clonotypes.

The sequencing here drew on PBMCs from blood, taken on the day of vaccination. The chain has TRBV2 and TRBJ2-3; 7 nucleotides line up with TRBD1. This sequence originates from a man aged 45 to 65 who received an inactivated influenza vaccine. CDR3 protein: CASIFDRENADTQYF. Written as DNA, the CDR3 is TGTGCCAGCATTTTCGACAGGGAGAACGCAGATACGCAGTATTTT.